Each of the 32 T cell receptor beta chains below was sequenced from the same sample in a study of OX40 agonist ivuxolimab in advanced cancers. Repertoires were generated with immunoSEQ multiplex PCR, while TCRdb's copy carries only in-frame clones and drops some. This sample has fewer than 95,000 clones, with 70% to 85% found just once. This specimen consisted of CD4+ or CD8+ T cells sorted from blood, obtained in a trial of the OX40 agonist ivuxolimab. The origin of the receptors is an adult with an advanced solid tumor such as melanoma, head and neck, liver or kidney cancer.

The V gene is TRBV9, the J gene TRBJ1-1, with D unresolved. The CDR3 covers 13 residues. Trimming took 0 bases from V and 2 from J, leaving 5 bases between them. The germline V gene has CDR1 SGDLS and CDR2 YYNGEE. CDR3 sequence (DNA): TGTGCCAGCAGCGTAGACATAAACACTGAAGCTTTCTTT. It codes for CASSVDINTEAFF. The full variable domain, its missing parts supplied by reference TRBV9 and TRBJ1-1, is DSGVTQTPKHLITATGQRVTLRCSPRSGDLSVYWYQQSLDQGLQFLIQYYNGEERAKGNILERFSAQQFPDLHSELNLSSLELGDSALYFCASSVDINTEAFFGQGTRLTVV.

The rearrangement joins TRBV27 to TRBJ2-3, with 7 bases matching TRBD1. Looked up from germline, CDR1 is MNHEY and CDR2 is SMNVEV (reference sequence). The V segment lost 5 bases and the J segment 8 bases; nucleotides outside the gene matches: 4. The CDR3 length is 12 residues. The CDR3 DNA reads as TGTGCCAGCAGTACGACAGGGATTACGCAGTATTTT. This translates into CASSTTGITQYF.

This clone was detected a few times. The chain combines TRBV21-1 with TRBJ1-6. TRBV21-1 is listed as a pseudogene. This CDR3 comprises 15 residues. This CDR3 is CASSKTTVGNSPLHF. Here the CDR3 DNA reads TGTGCCAGCAGCAAGACGACCGTAGGAAATTCACCCCTCCACTTT.

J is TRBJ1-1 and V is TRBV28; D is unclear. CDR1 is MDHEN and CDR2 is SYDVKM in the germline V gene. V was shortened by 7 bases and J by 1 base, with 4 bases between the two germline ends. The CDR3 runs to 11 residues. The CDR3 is CASKTNTEAFF. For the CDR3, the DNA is TGTGCCAGCAAAACGAACACTGAAGCTTTCTTT.

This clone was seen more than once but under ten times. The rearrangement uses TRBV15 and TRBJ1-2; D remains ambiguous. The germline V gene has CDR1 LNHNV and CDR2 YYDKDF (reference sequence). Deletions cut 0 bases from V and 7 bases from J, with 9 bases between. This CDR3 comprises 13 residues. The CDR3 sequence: CATSRDQTSGYTF. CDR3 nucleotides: TGTGCCACCAGCAGAGATCAGACAAGTGGCTACACCTTC.

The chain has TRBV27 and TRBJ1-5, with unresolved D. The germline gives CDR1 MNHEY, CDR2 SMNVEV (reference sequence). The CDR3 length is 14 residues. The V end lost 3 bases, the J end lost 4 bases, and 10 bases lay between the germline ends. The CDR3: CASSFGGFNQPQHF. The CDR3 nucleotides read TGTGCCAGCAGTTTTGGCGGGTTTAATCAGCCCCAGCATTTT.

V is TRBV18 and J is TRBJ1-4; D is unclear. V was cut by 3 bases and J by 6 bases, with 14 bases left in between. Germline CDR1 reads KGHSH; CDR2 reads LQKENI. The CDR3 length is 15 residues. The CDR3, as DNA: TGTGCCAGCTCACCGCCAGGCGGGTTGGATGAAAAACTGTTTTTT. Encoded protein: CASSPPGGLDEKLFF. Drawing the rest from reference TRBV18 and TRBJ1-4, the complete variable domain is NAGVMQNPRHLVRRRGQEARLRCSPMKGHSHVYWYRQLPEEGLKFMVYLQKENIIDESGMPKERFSAEFPKEGPSILRIQQVVRGDSAAYFCASSPPGGLDEKLFFGSGTQLSVL.

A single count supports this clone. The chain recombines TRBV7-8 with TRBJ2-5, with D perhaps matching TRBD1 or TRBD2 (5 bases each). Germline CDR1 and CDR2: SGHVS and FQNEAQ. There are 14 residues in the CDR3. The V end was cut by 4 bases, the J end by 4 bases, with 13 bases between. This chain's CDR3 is CASSSLAGRETQYF. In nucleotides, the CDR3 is TGTGCCAGCAGCTCCCTGGCAGGGAGAGAGACCCAGTACTTC.

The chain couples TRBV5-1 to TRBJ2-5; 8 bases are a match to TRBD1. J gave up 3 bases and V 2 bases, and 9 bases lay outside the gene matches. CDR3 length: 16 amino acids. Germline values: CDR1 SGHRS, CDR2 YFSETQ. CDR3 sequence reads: CASSFGQATGEETQYF. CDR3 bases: TGCGCCAGCAGCTTCGGTCAGGCGACAGGGGAAGAGACCCAGTACTTC.

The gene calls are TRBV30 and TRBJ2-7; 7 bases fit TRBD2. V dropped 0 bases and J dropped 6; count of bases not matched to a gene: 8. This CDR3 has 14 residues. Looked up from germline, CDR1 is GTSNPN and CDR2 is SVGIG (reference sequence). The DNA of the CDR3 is TGTGCCTGGAGTGTCGGGGAGGGCCTCTTCGAGCAGTACTTC. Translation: CAWSVGEGLFEQYF. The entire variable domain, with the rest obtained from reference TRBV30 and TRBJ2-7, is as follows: SQTIHQWPATLVQPVGSPLSLECTVEGTSNPNLYWYRQAAGRGLQLLFYSVGIGQISSEVPQNLSASRPQDRQFILSSKKLLLSDSGFYLCAWSVGEGLFEQYFGPGTRLTVT.

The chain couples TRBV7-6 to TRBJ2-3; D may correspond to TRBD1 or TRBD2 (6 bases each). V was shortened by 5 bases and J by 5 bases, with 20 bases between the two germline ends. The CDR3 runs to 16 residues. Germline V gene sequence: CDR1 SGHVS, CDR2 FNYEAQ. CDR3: CASSPTLGGGLDTQYF. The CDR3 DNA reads TGTGCCAGCAGCCCAACCCTAGGTGGGGGGCTAGATACGCAGTATTTT.

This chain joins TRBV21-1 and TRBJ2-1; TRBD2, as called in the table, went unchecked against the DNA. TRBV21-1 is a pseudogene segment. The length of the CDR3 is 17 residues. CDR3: CASSKSVREDLYNEQFF. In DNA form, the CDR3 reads TGTGCCAGCAGCAAATCTGTGCGGGAGGACCTATACAATGAGCAGTTCTTC.

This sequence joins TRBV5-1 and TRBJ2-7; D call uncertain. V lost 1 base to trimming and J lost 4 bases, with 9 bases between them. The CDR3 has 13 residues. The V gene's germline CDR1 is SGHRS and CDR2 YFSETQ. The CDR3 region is CASSLYPGYEQYF. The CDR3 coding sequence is TGCGCCAGCAGCTTGTATCCCGGTTACGAGCAGTACTTC.

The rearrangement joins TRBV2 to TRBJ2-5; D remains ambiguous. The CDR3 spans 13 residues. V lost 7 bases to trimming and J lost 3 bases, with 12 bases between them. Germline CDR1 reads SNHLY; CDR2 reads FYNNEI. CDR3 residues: CASIELGKETQYF. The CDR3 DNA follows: TGTGCCAGCATCGAATTGGGAAAAGAGACCCAGTACTTC.

The CDR3 protein is CASRSGTSTDTQYF. Written as DNA, the CDR3 is TGCGCCAGCAGGTCAGGGACTAGCACAGATACGCAGTATTTT. This rearrangement joins TRBV5-1 to TRBJ2-3; perhaps TRBD2 as D (6 bases). V was trimmed by 5 bases and J by 0 bases, leaving 10 bases between them. The V gene's germline CDR1 is SGHRS and CDR2 YFSETQ. The CDR3 spans 14 residues.

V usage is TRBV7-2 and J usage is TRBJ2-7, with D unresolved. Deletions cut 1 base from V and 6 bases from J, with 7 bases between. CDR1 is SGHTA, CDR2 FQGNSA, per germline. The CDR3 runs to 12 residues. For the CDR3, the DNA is TGTGCCAGCAGCTTAGTCCGTCGCGAGCAGTACTTC. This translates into CASSLVRREQYF.

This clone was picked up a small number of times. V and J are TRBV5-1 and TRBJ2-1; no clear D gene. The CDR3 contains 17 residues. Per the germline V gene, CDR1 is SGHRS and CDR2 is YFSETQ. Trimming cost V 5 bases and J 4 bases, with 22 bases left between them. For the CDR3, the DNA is TGCGCCAGCAGTGGATCCGGGTCGCCGAATCCTTACAATGAGCAGTTCTTC. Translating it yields CASSGSGSPNPYNEQFF. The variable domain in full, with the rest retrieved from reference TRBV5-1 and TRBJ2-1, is KAGVTQTPRYLIKTRGQQVTLSCSPISGHRSVSWYQQTPGQGLQFLFEYFSETQRNKGNFPGRFSGRQFSNSRSEMNVSTLELGDSALYLCASSGSGSPNPYNEQFFGPGTRLTVL.

CDR3 in amino acids: CASSLGLAGPLGEQFF. In DNA form, the CDR3 reads TGTGCCAGCAGCTTGGGACTAGCGGGTCCTCTTGGTGAGCAGTTCTTC. V gene TRBV5-4 combines with J gene TRBJ2-1; TRBD2 matches at 10 bases. CDR1 and CDR2 from the germline V gene are SGHNT and YYREEE (reference sequence). Losses at the gene ends were 0 bases for V and 9 bases for J; bases not matched to a gene: 9. The CDR3 sequence is 16 residues long.

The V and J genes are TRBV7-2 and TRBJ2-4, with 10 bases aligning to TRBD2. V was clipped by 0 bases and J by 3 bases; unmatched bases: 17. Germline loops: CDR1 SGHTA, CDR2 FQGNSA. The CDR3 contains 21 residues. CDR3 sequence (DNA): TGTGCCAGCAGCTTAGCGGTTAGGTATAGCGGGAGGTCGTTAGGCAAAAACATTCAGTACTTC. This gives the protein CASSLAVRYSGRSLGKNIQYF.

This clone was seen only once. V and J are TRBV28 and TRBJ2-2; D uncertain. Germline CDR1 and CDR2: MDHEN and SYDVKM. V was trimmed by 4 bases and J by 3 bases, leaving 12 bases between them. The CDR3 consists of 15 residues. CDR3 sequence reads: CASSSPPSYTGELFF. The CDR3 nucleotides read TGTGCCAGCAGTTCGCCCCCCTCTTACACCGGGGAGCTGTTTTTT.

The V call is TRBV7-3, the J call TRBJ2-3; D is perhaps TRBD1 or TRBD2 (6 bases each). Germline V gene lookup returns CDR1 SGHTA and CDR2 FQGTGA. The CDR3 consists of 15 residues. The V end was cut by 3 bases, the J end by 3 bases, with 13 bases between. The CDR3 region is CASSFSGARTDTQYF. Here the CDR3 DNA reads TGTGCCAGCAGCTTCTCGGGGGCGCGGACAGATACGCAGTATTTT.

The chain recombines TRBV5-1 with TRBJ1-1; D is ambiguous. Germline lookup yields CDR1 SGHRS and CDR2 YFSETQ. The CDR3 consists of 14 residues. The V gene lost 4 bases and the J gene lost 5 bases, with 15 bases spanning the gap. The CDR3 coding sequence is TGCGCCAGCAGCCCGGGTTTTTTGTTGACTGAAGCTTTCTTT. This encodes CASSPGFLLTEAFF.

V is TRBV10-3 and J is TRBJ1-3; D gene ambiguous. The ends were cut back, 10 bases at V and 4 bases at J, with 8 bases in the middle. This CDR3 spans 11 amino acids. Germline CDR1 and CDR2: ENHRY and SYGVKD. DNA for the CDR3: TGTGCCACCTCCGACGGAAACACCATATATTTT. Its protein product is CATSDGNTIYF.

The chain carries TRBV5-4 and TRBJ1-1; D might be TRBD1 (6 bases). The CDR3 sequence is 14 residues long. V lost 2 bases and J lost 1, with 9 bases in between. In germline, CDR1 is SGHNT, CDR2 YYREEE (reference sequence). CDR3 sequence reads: CASSLGGRNTEAFF. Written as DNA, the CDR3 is TGTGCCAGCAGCTTAGGGGGTAGGAACACTGAAGCTTTCTTT.

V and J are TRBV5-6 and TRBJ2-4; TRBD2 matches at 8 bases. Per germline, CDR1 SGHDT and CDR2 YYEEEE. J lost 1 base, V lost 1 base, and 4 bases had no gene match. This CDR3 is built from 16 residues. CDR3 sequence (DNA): TGTGCCAGCAGCTTGTTGGCTAGCGGGGCCAAAAACATTCAGTACTTC. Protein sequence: CASSLLASGAKNIQYF. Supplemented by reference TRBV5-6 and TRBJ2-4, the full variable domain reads DAGVTQSPTHLIKTRGQQVTLRCSPKSGHDTVSWYQQALGQGPQFIFQYYEEEERQRGNFPDRFSGHQFPNYSSELNVNALLLGDSALYLCASSLLASGAKNIQYFGAGTRLSVL.

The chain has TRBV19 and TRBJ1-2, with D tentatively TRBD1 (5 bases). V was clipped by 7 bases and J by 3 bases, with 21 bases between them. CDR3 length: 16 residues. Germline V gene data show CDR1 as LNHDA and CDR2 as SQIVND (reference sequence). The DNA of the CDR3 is TGTGCCAGTACAGCCCCGGGACTCCGTGGGGACTATGGCTACACCTTC. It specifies CASTAPGLRGDYGYTF.

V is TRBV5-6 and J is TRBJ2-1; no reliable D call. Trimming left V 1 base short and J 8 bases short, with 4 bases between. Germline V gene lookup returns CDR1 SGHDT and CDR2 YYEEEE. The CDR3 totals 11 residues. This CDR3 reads CASSLSDEQFF. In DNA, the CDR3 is TGTGCCAGCAGCTTGTCCGATGAGCAGTTCTTC.

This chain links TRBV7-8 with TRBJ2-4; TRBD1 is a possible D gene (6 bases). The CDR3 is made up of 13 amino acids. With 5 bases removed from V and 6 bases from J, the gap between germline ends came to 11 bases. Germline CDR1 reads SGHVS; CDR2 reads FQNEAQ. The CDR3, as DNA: TGTGCCAGCAGCCGGACAGCTAGAAACATTCAGTACTTC. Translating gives CASSRTARNIQYF.

The DNA of the CDR3 is TGTGCCAGCAGTCAAAGATACCCCGAGATGCAGTATTTT. It yields the protein CASSQRYPEMQYF. This sequence joins TRBV27 and TRBJ2-3, with no clear D. CDR1 and CDR2 from the germline V gene are MNHEY and SMNVEV (reference sequence). Trimming took off 5 bases at V and 11 bases at J, with 17 bases between the two ends. The CDR3 contains 13 residues.

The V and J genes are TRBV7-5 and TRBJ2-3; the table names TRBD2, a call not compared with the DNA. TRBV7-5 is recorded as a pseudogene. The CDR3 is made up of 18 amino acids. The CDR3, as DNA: TGTGTCAGAAGCTGCTTGAGGACTCTCCTTAGTCACCCCGATACGCAGTATTTT. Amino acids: CVRSCLRTLLSHPDTQYF.

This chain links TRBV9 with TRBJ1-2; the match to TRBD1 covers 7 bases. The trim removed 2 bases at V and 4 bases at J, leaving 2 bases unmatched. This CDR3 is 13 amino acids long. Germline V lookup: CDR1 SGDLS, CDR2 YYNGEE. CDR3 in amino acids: CASSVGQTYGYTF. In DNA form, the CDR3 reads TGTGCCAGCAGCGTGGGACAGACCTATGGCTACACCTTC.

The CDR3 here is CSVEGDRELIGYTF. In DNA form, the CDR3 reads TGCAGCGTTGAAGGGGACAGGGAACTGATTGGCTACACCTTC. The V and J genes are TRBV29-1 and TRBJ1-2; 9 bases fit TRBD1. Germline V gene lookup returns CDR1 SQVTM and CDR2 ANQGSEA. The CDR3 spans 14 residues. J was trimmed by 7 bases and V by 1 base; bases with no gene match: 7.